Listed below are T cell receptor beta chains from one sample, sequenced in a study of blood T cell repertoires in COVID-19. Method: immunoSEQ multiplex PCR; TCRdb's copy keeps in-frame clones and lacks some. The sample contains about 82,000 clones, 78% of which appear only once. The sequencing input was peripheral blood. Receptors originate from a man in his fifties or sixties with COVID-19, enrolled during active disease. CDR3s include the opening cysteine and the closing phenylalanine or tryptophan. Each record gives: clone size, J gene, D gene, V gene, CDR3 length, CDR3 protein, CDR3 DNA. A D gene is named only where the DNA matches it firmly. Clone size is given for some rows only: seen once, a few or many times, or a class if the clone is expanded.

abundance: many
j_gene: TRBJ2-2
d_gene: -
v_gene: TRBV11-3
len: 14
CDR3aa: CASSLGGLQRELFF
CDR3nt: TGTGCCAGCAGCTTAGGTGGGCTACAGCGGGAGCTGTTTTTT

abundance: -
j_gene: TRBJ2-5
d_gene: -
v_gene: TRBV4-1
len: 12
CDR3aa: CASSQVMETQYF
CDR3nt: TGCGCCAGCAGTCAAGTCATGGAGACCCAGTACTTC

abundance: -
j_gene: TRBJ1-4
d_gene: -
v_gene: TRBV6-9
len: 14
CDR3aa: CATKADRFNEKLFF
CDR3nt: TGTGCCACTAAAGCGGACAGATTTAATGAAAAACTGTTTTTT

abundance: -
j_gene: TRBJ2-2
d_gene: TRBD2
v_gene: TRBV6-5
len: 15
CDR3aa: CASRLGTMNTGELFF
CDR3nt: TGTGCCAGCAGACTCGGGACTATGAACACCGGGGAGCTGTTTTTT

abundance: -
j_gene: TRBJ2-2
d_gene: TRBD1
v_gene: TRBV3-1/TRBV3-2
len: 15
CDR3aa: CASSAWDRVTGELFF
CDR3nt: TGTGCCAGCAGCGCCTGGGACAGGGTCACCGGGGAGCTGTTTTTT

abundance: -
j_gene: TRBJ2-1
d_gene: -
v_gene: TRBV3-1/TRBV3-2
len: 12
CDR3aa: CASSQDLVEQFF
CDR3nt: TGTGCCAGCAGCCAAGATCTCGTTGAGCAGTTCTTC

abundance: -
j_gene: TRBJ2-7
d_gene: TRBD2
v_gene: TRBV19
len: 13
CDR3aa: CASSFGGGNEQYF
CDR3nt: TGTGCCAGTAGTTTCGGCGGGGGGAACGAGCAGTACTTC

abundance: few
j_gene: TRBJ1-5
d_gene: -
v_gene: TRBV7-9
len: 13
CDR3aa: CASSLQENQPQHF
CDR3nt: TGTGCCAGCAGCCTACAGGAAAATCAGCCCCAGCATTTT

abundance: -
j_gene: TRBJ1-2
d_gene: TRBD1
v_gene: TRBV27
len: 15
CDR3aa: CASSSRQGAIGGYTF
CDR3nt: TGTGCCAGCAGTTCCAGACAGGGGGCGATTGGAGGCTACACCTTC

abundance: -
j_gene: TRBJ2-7
d_gene: TRBD2
v_gene: TRBV7-3
len: 15
CDR3aa: CASSQSGGGSYEQYF
CDR3nt: TGTGCCAGCAGCCAAAGCGGGGGGGGCTCCTACGAGCAGTACTTC

abundance: -
j_gene: TRBJ1-2
d_gene: TRBD1
v_gene: TRBV7-9
len: 18
CDR3aa: CASSSMTGGFGGSYGYTF
CDR3nt: TGTGCCAGCAGCAGTATGACAGGGGGCTTCGGCGGCAGCTATGGCTACACCTTC

abundance: -
j_gene: TRBJ1-6
d_gene: TRBD1
v_gene: TRBV7-9
len: 15
CDR3aa: CASSLGTGNNSPLHF
CDR3nt: TGTGCCAGCAGCTTAGGGACAGGGAATAATTCACCCCTCCACTTT

abundance: -
j_gene: TRBJ2-5
d_gene: -
v_gene: TRBV6-5
len: 16
CDR3aa: CASSLANSRGEETQYF
CDR3nt: TGTGCCAGCAGTTTGGCGAACTCCAGGGGCGAAGAGACCCAGTACTTC

abundance: -
j_gene: TRBJ1-1
d_gene: -
v_gene: TRBV30
len: 13
CDR3aa: CAWTGQGGPKAFF
CDR3nt: TGTGCCTGGACGGGACAAGGAGGCCCTAAGGCTTTCTTT

abundance: -
j_gene: TRBJ2-5
d_gene: -
v_gene: TRBV3-1/TRBV3-2
len: 15
CDR3aa: CASSQMRTTLGTQYF
CDR3nt: TGTGCCAGCAGCCAAATGCGGACAACTTTGGGGACCCAGTACTTC

abundance: -
j_gene: TRBJ1-5
d_gene: TRBD1
v_gene: TRBV6-2/TRBV6-3
len: 14
CDR3aa: CASSVDRGHQPQHF
CDR3nt: TGTGCCAGCAGTGTGGACAGGGGGCACCAGCCCCAGCATTTT

abundance: -
j_gene: TRBJ2-3
d_gene: -
v_gene: TRBV5-4
len: 12
CDR3aa: CASSGRTDTQYF
CDR3nt: TGTGCCAGCTCAGGGCGCACAGATACGCAGTATTTT

abundance: -
j_gene: TRBJ2-7
d_gene: TRBD1
v_gene: TRBV30
len: 14
CDR3aa: CAWSVGDSSYEQYF
CDR3nt: TGTGCCTGGAGTGTAGGGGACAGCTCCTACGAGCAGTACTTC

abundance: -
j_gene: TRBJ2-7
d_gene: TRBD2
v_gene: TRBV3-1/TRBV3-2
len: 14
CDR3aa: CASSQVGRGYEQYF
CDR3nt: TGTGCCAGCAGCCAAGTGGGGAGGGGCTACGAGCAGTACTTC

abundance: -
j_gene: TRBJ2-3
d_gene: -
v_gene: TRBV4-2
len: 14
CDR3aa: CASTPEGPADTQYF
CDR3nt: TGTGCCAGCACCCCAGAGGGCCCGGCAGATACGCAGTATTTT

abundance: once
j_gene: TRBJ1-2
d_gene: -
v_gene: TRBV11-2
len: 15
CDR3aa: CASSPIVGALYGYTF
CDR3nt: TGTGCCAGCAGCCCAATCGTAGGGGCTCTCTATGGCTACACCTTC

abundance: -
j_gene: TRBJ2-2
d_gene: -
v_gene: TRBV6-5
len: 14
CDR3aa: CASSSVGGTGELFF
CDR3nt: TGTGCCAGCAGCTCTGTCGGGGGCACCGGGGAGCTGTTTTTT

abundance: -
j_gene: TRBJ1-1
d_gene: -
v_gene: TRBV7-8
len: 9
CDR3aa: CQWGGGAFF
CDR3nt: TGCCAATGGGGGGGAGGGGCTTTCTTT

abundance: -
j_gene: TRBJ1-2
d_gene: -
v_gene: TRBV7-3
len: 12
CDR3aa: CASSSPGHRVTF
CDR3nt: TGTGCCAGCAGCTCTCCGGGACACAGAGTTACCTTC

abundance: -
j_gene: TRBJ2-7
d_gene: TRBD1
v_gene: TRBV7-8
len: 13
CDR3aa: CASTIGGVSEQYF
CDR3nt: TGTGCCAGCACTATAGGGGGCGTCTCCGAGCAGTACTTC

abundance: -
j_gene: TRBJ2-3
d_gene: TRBD1
v_gene: TRBV5-1
len: 16
CDR3aa: CASSPRTGAPTDTQYF
CDR3nt: TGCGCCAGCAGCCCCCGGACAGGGGCGCCCACAGATACGCAGTATTTT

abundance: once
j_gene: TRBJ1-1
d_gene: -
v_gene: TRBV7-9
len: 11
CDR3aa: CASSFGDEAFF
CDR3nt: TGTGCCAGCAGCTTCGGGGATGAAGCTTTCTTT

abundance: -
j_gene: TRBJ2-1
d_gene: -
v_gene: TRBV29-1
len: 15
CDR3aa: CSVTPSTGAYNEQFF
CDR3nt: TGCAGCGTCACCCCTTCGACAGGTGCATACAATGAGCAGTTCTTC

abundance: once
j_gene: TRBJ1-3
d_gene: -
v_gene: TRBV9
len: 15
CDR3aa: CASSTRGVTGNTIYF
CDR3nt: TGTGCCAGCAGCACCCGGGGAGTGACCGGAAACACCATATATTTT